These 15 T cell receptor beta chains were all obtained from the same sample, sequenced in a study of graft-versus-host responses after intestinal transplantation. Some clones are missing from TCRdb's copy, which holds only in-frame ones; the method was immunoSEQ multiplex PCR. The sample lists 12,000 to 15,000 clones, 33% occurring once. The authors combined around 200,000 CFSE-labeled responder cells with around 200,000 irradiated, violet-dye-labeled stimulator cells in plates. This specimen consisted of alloreactive CD8+ T cells from a mixed lymphocyte reaction culture, obtained before intestinal transplant. The subset here: CFSE-low proliferating T cells sorted from roughly six-day pre-transplant mixed lymphocyte reaction (GvH or HvG direction). These receptor sequences come from a human patient who received an intestinal transplant.

This clone was seen a handful of times. The V and J genes are TRBV10-3 and TRBJ1-3; TRBD1 matches at 9 bases. The junction had 12 bases not matched to a gene; V was cut back by 10 bases and J by 2 bases. Germline loops: CDR1 ENHRY, CDR2 SYGVKD. This CDR3 is 16 amino acids long. The CDR3 sequence: CATRPGQGTAGNTIYF. Here the CDR3 DNA reads TGTGCCACACGACCGGGACAGGGCACTGCTGGAAACACCATATATTTT.

The V and J genes are TRBV5-1 and TRBJ1-2; weak D call: TRBD1 (5 bases). CDR1 is SGHRS and CDR2 is YFSETQ in the germline V gene. Trimming stripped 4 bases from V and 7 bases from J, with 11 bases between. The CDR3 consists of 12 residues. The CDR3 region has the DNA TGCGCCAGCAGCGGGGCAGTGGCTGGCTACACCTTC. It specifies CASSGAVAGYTF.

The chain is built from TRBV19 and TRBJ1-1; perhaps TRBD1 as D (5 bases). Deletions cut 1 base from V and 1 base from J, with 10 bases between. Germline V CDR1 and CDR2: LNHDA, SQIVND (reference sequence). The CDR3 covers 15 residues. The CDR3 DNA follows: TGTGCCAGTAGTATAGCCGCTACAGGGAACACTGAAGCTTTCTTT. It encodes CASSIAATGNTEAFF. The full variable domain, in which reference TRBV19 and TRBJ1-1 provide the parts outside the CDR3, is DGGITQSPKYLFRKEGQNVTLSCEQNLNHDAMYWYRQDPGQGLRLIYYSQIVNDFQKGDIAEGYSVSREKKESFPLTVTSAQKNPTAFYLCASSIAATGNTEAFFGQGTRLTVV.

The chain recombines TRBV7-2 with TRBJ2-3; the D gene is possibly TRBD2 (6 bases). This CDR3 is 16 amino acids long. In germline, CDR1 is SGHTA, CDR2 FQGNSA. Trimming took off 2 bases at V and 2 bases at J, with 14 bases between the two ends. In DNA form, the CDR3 reads TGTGCCAGCAGCTTATTACTCGGCGGGATCACAGATACGCAGTATTTT. It yields the protein CASSLLLGGITDTQYF.

The chain employs TRBV5-6 and TRBJ1-1; possibly TRBD1 for D (5 bases). The CDR3 runs 14 residues. With 4 bases removed from V and 2 bases from J, the gap between germline ends came to 12 bases. Germline V gene lookup returns CDR1 SGHDT and CDR2 YYEEEE. CDR3 bases: TGTGCCAGCAGCCAACGGGGGGTTAACACTGAAGCTTTCTTT. It yields the protein CASSQRGVNTEAFF.

The rearrangement joins TRBV11-2 to TRBJ2-7; tentative D call: TRBD2 (6 bases). Germline V gives CDR1 SGHAT, CDR2 FQNNGV. V shed 2 bases and J shed 2 bases, with 10 bases lying between them. CDR3 length equals 14 residues. This CDR3 reads CASSLPEGAYEQYF. The DNA for the CDR3 is TGTGCCAGCAGCTTACCGGAGGGCGCCTACGAGCAGTACTTC.

This chain connects TRBV29-1 to TRBJ2-5; D not certain. V lost 2 bases, J lost 0 bases, and 13 bases lay in between. The germline gives CDR1 SQVTM, CDR2 ANQGSEA. The CDR3 is 15 amino acids. The CDR3 reads CSVESLFWYQETQYF. DNA of the CDR3: TGCAGCGTTGAAAGCCTCTTTTGGTACCAAGAGACCCAGTACTTC. Full variable domain (outside the CDR3, taken from reference TRBV29-1 and TRBJ2-5): SAVISQKPSRDICQRGTSLTIQCQVDSQVTMMFWYRQQPGQSLTLIATANQGSEATYESGFVIDKFPISRPNLTFSTLTVSNMSPEDSSIYLCSVESLFWYQETQYFGPGTRLLVL.

Relative to its sample, this clone is medium-sized (0.01 to 0.1%). Here the CDR3 reads CASSQGTGTGNEQFF. The DNA for the CDR3 is TGCGCCAGCAGCCAAGGAACAGGGACGGGCAATGAGCAGTTCTTC. This rearrangement joins TRBV4-3 to TRBJ2-1; perhaps TRBD1 as D (6 bases). Germline V gives CDR1 LGHNA, CDR2 YSLEER. Trimming left V 1 base short and J 6 bases short, with 13 bases between. The CDR3 loop spans 15 amino acids.

This clone was seen a few times. The gene calls are TRBV27 and TRBJ1-3, with D possibly being TRBD1 (6 bases). V was shortened by 5 bases and J by 4 bases, with 18 bases between the two germline ends. Germline V CDR1 and CDR2: MNHEY, SMNVEV (reference sequence). There are 16 residues in the CDR3. The CDR3 sequence is CASSPGHPNSGNTIYF. CDR3 nucleotide sequence: TGTGCCAGCAGTCCGGGACATCCAAACTCCGGAAACACCATATATTTT.

V and J are TRBV30 and TRBJ2-7, with no clear D. The CDR3 is 13 residues long. The V and J ends lost 0 bases and 5 bases respectively, with 11 bases between them. Germline CDR1 reads GTSNPN; CDR2 reads SVGIG (reference sequence). This chain's CDR3 is CAWSVQDIDEQYF. In nucleotides, the CDR3 is TGTGCCTGGAGTGTACAAGACATTGACGAGCAGTACTTC.

This chain links TRBV27 with TRBJ2-1; D possibly corresponds to TRBD1 (5 bases). CDR1 and CDR2 from the germline V gene are MNHEY and SMNVEV (reference sequence). This CDR3 has 15 amino acids. Trimming cost V 8 bases and J 4 bases, with 18 bases left between them. CDR3 sequence: CASHTVDSLYNEQFF. CDR3 DNA sequence: TGTGCCAGCCATACCGTCGACAGTCTTTACAATGAGCAGTTCTTC.

This clone was observed a handful of times. This sequence joins TRBV16 and TRBJ2-3; a possible D gene is TRBD2 (5 bases). Germline CDR1 KGHSY, CDR2 FQNENV. There are 13 residues in the CDR3. Trimming pared 4 bases from V and 6 bases from J, leaving 11 bases between. This chain's CDR3 is CASSPRSGDTQYF. The CDR3 DNA sequence: TGTGCCAGCAGCCCCCGTTCGGGGGATACGCAGTATTTT.

The chain carries TRBV7-9 and TRBJ2-7, with D perhaps matching TRBD1 (6 bases). The CDR3 is 14 residues long. Germline lookup yields CDR1 SEHNR and CDR2 FQNEAQ (reference sequence). V lost 5 bases to trimming and J lost 4 bases, with 15 bases between them. The CDR3 loop reads CASSATSQGYEQYF. CDR3 sequence (DNA): TGTGCCAGCAGCGCAACGAGCCAGGGGTACGAGCAGTACTTC.

In its sample, this clone was seen once. The chain links TRBV11-2 to TRBJ2-2; D may be TRBD1 (7 bases). Trimming pared 11 bases from V and 0 bases from J, leaving 10 bases between. The germline CDR1 and CDR2 sequences are SGHAT and FQNNGV. This CDR3 is built from 13 residues. The CDR3 nucleotides are TGTGCCTCAGGGGGGCCGAACACCGGGGAGCTGTTTTTT. It yields the protein CASGGPNTGELFF.

The J gene is TRBJ2-2, the V gene TRBV7-2; D is uncertain. CDR1 is SGHTA, CDR2 FQGNSA, per germline. The V end was cut by 5 bases, the J end by 8 bases, with 9 bases between. The CDR3 loop spans 12 amino acids. This chain's CDR3 is CASSTVAGELFF. In nucleotides, the CDR3 is TGTGCCAGCAGCACGGTCGCAGGGGAGCTGTTTTTT.